This TCR beta chain was captured in a study of blood T cell repertoires in COVID-19. Sequencing used immunoSEQ multiplex PCR; TCRdb keeps in-frame clones, though not all of them. The table includes more than 140,000 clones, more than 65% detected once. Deletions cut 2 bases from V and 2 bases from J, with 20 bases between. There are 18 residues in the CDR3. CDR1 and CDR2 from the germline V gene are SGHTA and FQGTGA. The chain recombines TRBV7-3 with TRBJ2-3; possible D gene TRBD2, 6 bases. Sample: peripheral blood. The clonotype originates from a woman in her forties or fifties in a cohort sampled during active or convalescent COVID-19. The CDR3 loop is CASSLRPPSAGTTDTQYF. As DNA, the CDR3 is TGTGCCAGCAGCTTACGGCCACCGAGCGCGGGGACCACAGATACGCAGTATTTT.